One and the same sample provided the 19 T cell receptor beta chains below, sequenced in a study of cytomegalovirus exposure and HLA in healthy donors (dated by TCRdb to 2015 to 2018). Library preparation was by the immunoSEQ multiplex PCR assay. A mixture of 60 forward primers for TCR Vbeta segments and 13 reverse primers for TCR Jbeta segments was used in the multiplex PCR. TCRdb re-hosts the immuneACCESS table, in-frame sequences only. Its copies lack some clones; in the studies checked, an unresolved V gene accounts for under half of them, and the cause for the rest is not known. This sample is represented by around 40,000 clones; 64% of them were singletons. The leading ten clones occupy roughly 8.9% of the sample. Sequencing was done on a sample of PBMCs. The receptors come from a human donor in good health.

The V call is TRBV2, the J call TRBJ2-5; 8 bases align to TRBD1. This CDR3 comprises 15 residues. CDR1 SNHLY and CDR2 FYNNEI come from the germline V gene. Trimming cost V 1 base and J 5 bases; bases outside gene matches: 6. This CDR3 reads CASSEEQGVGETQYF. In DNA form, the CDR3 reads TGTGCCAGCAGTGAAGAACAGGGGGTGGGTGAGACCCAGTACTTC.

The gene calls are TRBV15 and TRBJ2-5; unclear D gene. Trimming removed 3 bases from V and 0 bases from J, with 11 bases in between. This CDR3 region has 15 residues. Germline CDR1 is LNHNV and CDR2 is YYDKDF (reference sequence). The CDR3 nucleotides read TGTGCCACCAGCAGGGATGGGCTGTACCAAGAGACCCAGTACTTC. Amino acids: CATSRDGLYQETQYF.

The chain links TRBV9 to TRBJ1-5; TRBD1 aligns across 10 bases. This CDR3 has 14 amino acids. The germline gives CDR1 SGDLS, CDR2 YYNGEE. The V segment lost 3 bases and the J segment 7 bases; nucleotides outside the gene matches: 4. CDR3 loop: CASSADRGNQPQHF. In nucleotides, the CDR3 is TGTGCCAGCAGCGCGGACAGGGGGAACCAGCCCCAGCATTTT.

V is TRBV29-1 and J is TRBJ1-2; unclear D gene. Germline V gene data show CDR1 as SQVTM and CDR2 as ANQGSEA. V lost 2 bases and J 4 bases, leaving 17 bases between the germline ends. The CDR3 covers 15 residues. The CDR3 region has the DNA TGCAGCGTTGAACCAAGACTAAATCGAGTCTATGGCTACACCTTC. Encoded protein: CSVEPRLNRVYGYTF.

This clone was observed a few times. The genes are TRBV11-2 and TRBJ2-7; possibly TRBD1 for D (6 bases). This CDR3 comprises 14 residues. Trimming cost V 4 bases and J 3 bases, with 13 bases left between them. CDR1 is SGHAT, CDR2 FQNNGV, per germline. The CDR3 reads CASSSQGLFYEQYF. The CDR3 coding sequence is TGTGCCAGCAGCTCACAGGGTCTCTTCTACGAGCAGTACTTC.

This clone was recorded a few times. The chain employs TRBV4-2 and TRBJ2-1, with 7 bases lining up with TRBD2. Losses at the gene ends were 4 bases for V and 9 bases for J; bases not matched to a gene: 3. From germline, CDR1 is LGHNA and CDR2 YNFKEQ. This CDR3 spans 12 amino acids. Here the CDR3 reads CASSRDYGEQFF. In DNA form, the CDR3 reads TGTGCCAGCAGCCGGGACTATGGTGAGCAGTTCTTC.

This chain joins TRBV12-5 and TRBJ2-5; D is perhaps TRBD1 (7 bases). V lost 4 bases and J 6 bases, leaving 15 bases between the germline ends. Per the germline V gene, CDR1 is LGHNT and CDR2 is FRNRAP. The CDR3 consists of 14 residues. CDR3 protein: CASGSTGGGKTQYF. The CDR3, as DNA: TGTGCTAGTGGTTCGACCGGAGGGGGCAAGACCCAGTACTTC.

The rearrangement joins TRBV5-1 to TRBJ2-3, with 10 bases identical to TRBD2. V lost 7 bases to trimming and J lost 4 bases; unmatched junction nucleotides: 6. CDR1 SGHRS and CDR2 YFSETQ come from the germline V gene. This CDR3 has 14 amino acids. The CDR3 DNA sequence: TGCGCCAGCGCACTAGCGGGGAGCTCAGATACGCAGTATTTT. This sequence encodes CASALAGSSDTQYF.

To note about this clone: Within the sample, other DNA sequences also encode this same CDR3. The chain links TRBV30 to TRBJ1-5; 8 bases fit TRBD1. The CDR3 runs to 14 residues. Germline trimming cut 0 bases from V and 2 bases from J; bases unmatched to any gene: 0. Germline V CDR1 and CDR2: GTSNPN, SVGIG (reference sequence). The CDR3 protein is CAWSVQGGNQPQHF. The CDR3 DNA is TGTGCCTGGAGTGTACAGGGGGGCAATCAGCCCCAGCATTTT.

J is TRBJ2-7 and V is TRBV4-1, with D perhaps TRBD1 (6 bases). CDR3 size: 15 residues. From germline, CDR1 is MGHRA and CDR2 YSYEKL. The V and J ends lost 3 bases and 4 bases respectively, with 16 bases between them. The CDR3 reads CASSQRTAGGYEQYF. In DNA form, the CDR3 reads TGCGCCAGCAGCCAGAGGACAGCTGGGGGTTACGAGCAGTACTTC.

The gene calls are TRBV5-5 and TRBJ1-1; D ambiguous. Trimming removed 6 bases from V and 2 bases from J, with 11 bases in between. CDR1 SGHKS and CDR2 YYEKEE come from the germline V gene (reference sequence). The CDR3 has 13 residues. CDR3 DNA: TGTGCCAGCACCATCAGGCTTAACACTGAAGCTTTCTTT. Translation: CASTIRLNTEAFF.

The chain employs TRBV6-6 and TRBJ2-5, with 9 bases identical to TRBD1. Near its end, the DNA agrees better with TRBJ2-7, so the J call may be wrong. The CDR3 sequence is 15 residues long. CDR1 and CDR2 (germline): MNHNY, SVGAGI (reference sequence). CDR3 in amino acids: CASSSTGGNTYEQYF. The CDR3 DNA sequence: TGTGCCAGCAGTTCCACAGGGGGCAACACCTACGAGCAGTACTTC.

This clone was seen a single time. The gene calls are TRBV18 and TRBJ1-2, with unresolved D. In germline, CDR1 is KGHSH, CDR2 LQKENI. This CDR3 region has 14 residues. Trimming removed 5 bases from V and 2 bases from J, with 12 bases in between. The CDR3 spells CASSGGPFNYGYTF. The CDR3 coding sequence is TGTGCCAGCTCAGGCGGGCCGTTCAACTATGGCTACACCTTC.

This clone has just one count. The chain has TRBV10-1 and TRBJ1-4, with a tentative D call TRBD1 (5 bases). The germline V gene encodes CDR1 WNHNN and CDR2 SYGVQD (reference sequence). The length of the CDR3 is 16 residues. V was pared by 10 bases and J by 0 bases, with 18 bases between. CDR3 DNA: TGCGCCAACCACAACAGGAGAGTCGCAACTAATGAAAAACTGTTTTTT. This sequence encodes CANHNRRVATNEKLFF.

The rearrangement joins TRBV10-1 to TRBJ2-5; 9 positions match TRBD1. V trimming: 5 bases; J trimming: 1 base; junction bases outside the gene matches: 5. CDR1 and CDR2 from the germline V gene are WNHNN and SYGVQD (reference sequence). The CDR3 has 15 amino acids. In DNA, the CDR3 is TGCGCCAGCAGTCGGTCGGGACAGGGCCAAGAGACCCAGTACTTC. Translation gives CASSRSGQGQETQYF.

The rearrangement joins TRBV6-6 to TRBJ2-1; 7 positions match TRBD2. Germline assignment: CDR1 MNHNY and CDR2 SVGAGI (reference sequence). Trimming removed 4 bases from V and 5 bases from J; junction bases left unmatched: 5. The CDR3 extends over 14 amino acids. DNA for the CDR3: TGTGCCAGCAGTTCGGGACTAATAAACAATGAGCAGTTCTTC. It codes for CASSSGLINNEQFF.

The chain combines TRBV4-2 with TRBJ2-7; the D is unclear. CDR1 and CDR2 from the germline V gene are LGHNA and YNFKEQ. This CDR3 spans 17 amino acids. Trimming took off 0 bases at V and 7 bases at J, with 22 bases between the two ends. CDR3 in amino acids: CASSQEAVQSPTDEQYF. The CDR3 DNA reads as TGTGCCAGCAGCCAAGAGGCGGTCCAATCCCCGACGGATGAGCAGTACTTC.

The CDR3: CASSPDLQETQYF. DNA of the CDR3: TGTGCCAGCTCACCAGACTTACAAGAGACCCAGTACTTC. V usage is TRBV18 and J usage is TRBJ2-5; unclear D gene. The CDR3 runs to 13 residues. The germline V gene encodes CDR1 KGHSH and CDR2 LQKENI. Trimming took 2 bases from V and 2 from J, leaving 6 bases between them.

The chain couples TRBV18 to TRBJ1-4, with D maybe TRBD1 (5 bases). The CDR3 is made up of 15 amino acids. Germline loops: CDR1 KGHSH, CDR2 LQKENI. The germline V and J ends were trimmed by 3 bases and 6 bases, with 14 bases remaining between them. CDR3 region: CASSPASQGDEKLFF. DNA for the CDR3: TGTGCCAGCTCACCGGCTTCGCAAGGGGATGAAAAACTGTTTTTT.